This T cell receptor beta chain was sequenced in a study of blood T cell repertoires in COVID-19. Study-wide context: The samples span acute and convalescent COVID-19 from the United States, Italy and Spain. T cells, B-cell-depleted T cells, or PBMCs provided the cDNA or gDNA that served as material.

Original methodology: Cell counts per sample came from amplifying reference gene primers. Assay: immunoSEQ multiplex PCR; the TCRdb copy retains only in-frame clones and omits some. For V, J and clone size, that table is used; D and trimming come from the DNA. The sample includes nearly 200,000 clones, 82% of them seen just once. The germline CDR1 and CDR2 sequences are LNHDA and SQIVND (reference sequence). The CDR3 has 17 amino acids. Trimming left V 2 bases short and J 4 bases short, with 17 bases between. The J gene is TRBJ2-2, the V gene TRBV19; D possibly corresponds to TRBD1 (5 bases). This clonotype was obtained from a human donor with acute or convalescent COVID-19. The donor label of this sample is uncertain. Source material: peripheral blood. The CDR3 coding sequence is TGTGCCAGTAGTATAATGCGCCTCGACAGAGGCACCGGGGAGCTGTTTTTT. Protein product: CASSIMRLDRGTGELFF.